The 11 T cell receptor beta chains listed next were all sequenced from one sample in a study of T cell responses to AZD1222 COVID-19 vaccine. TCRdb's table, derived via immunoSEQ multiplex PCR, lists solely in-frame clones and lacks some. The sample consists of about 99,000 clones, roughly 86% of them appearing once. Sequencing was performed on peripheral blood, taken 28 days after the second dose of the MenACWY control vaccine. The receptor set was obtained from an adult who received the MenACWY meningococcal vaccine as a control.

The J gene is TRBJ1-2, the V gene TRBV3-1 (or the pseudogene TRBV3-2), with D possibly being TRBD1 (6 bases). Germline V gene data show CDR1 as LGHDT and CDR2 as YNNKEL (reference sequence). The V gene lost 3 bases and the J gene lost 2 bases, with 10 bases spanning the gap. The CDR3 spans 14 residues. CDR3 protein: CASSHLGGNYGYTF. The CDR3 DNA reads TGTGCCAGCAGCCACTTAGGGGGGAACTATGGCTACACCTTC.

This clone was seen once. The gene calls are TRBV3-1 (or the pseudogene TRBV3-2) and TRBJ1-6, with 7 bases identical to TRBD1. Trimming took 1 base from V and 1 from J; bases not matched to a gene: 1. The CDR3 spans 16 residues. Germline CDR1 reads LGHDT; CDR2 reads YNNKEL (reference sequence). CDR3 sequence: CASSQVTGSYNSPLHF. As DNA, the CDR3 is TGTGCCAGCAGCCAAGTGACAGGGTCCTATAATTCACCCCTCCACTTT.

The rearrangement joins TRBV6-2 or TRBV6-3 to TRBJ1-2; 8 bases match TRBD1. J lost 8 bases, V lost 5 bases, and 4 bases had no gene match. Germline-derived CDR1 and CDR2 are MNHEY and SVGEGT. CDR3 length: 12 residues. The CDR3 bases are TGTGCCAGCAGTGACTGGACAGGGGGCTACACCTTC. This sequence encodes CASSDWTGGYTF.

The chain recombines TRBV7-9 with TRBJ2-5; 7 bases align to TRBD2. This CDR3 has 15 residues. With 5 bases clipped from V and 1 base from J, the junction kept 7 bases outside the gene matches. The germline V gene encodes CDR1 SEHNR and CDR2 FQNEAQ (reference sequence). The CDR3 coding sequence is TGTGCCAGCAGCCCCCGGCGGGGGACCCAAGAGACCCAGTACTTC. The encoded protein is CASSPRRGTQETQYF.

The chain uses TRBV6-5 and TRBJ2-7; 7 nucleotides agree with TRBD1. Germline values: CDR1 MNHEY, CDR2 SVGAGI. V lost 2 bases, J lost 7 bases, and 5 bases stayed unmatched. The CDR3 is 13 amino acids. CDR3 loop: CASSYLRQGEQYF. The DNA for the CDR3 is TGTGCCAGCAGTTACCTCCGACAGGGAGAGCAGTACTTC.

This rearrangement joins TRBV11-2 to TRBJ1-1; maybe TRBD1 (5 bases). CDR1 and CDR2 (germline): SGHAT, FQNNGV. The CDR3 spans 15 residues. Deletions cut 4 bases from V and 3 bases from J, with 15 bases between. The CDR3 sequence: CASSSSDRGDTEAFF. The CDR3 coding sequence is TGTGCCAGCAGCTCTTCGGACCGAGGGGACACTGAAGCTTTCTTT.

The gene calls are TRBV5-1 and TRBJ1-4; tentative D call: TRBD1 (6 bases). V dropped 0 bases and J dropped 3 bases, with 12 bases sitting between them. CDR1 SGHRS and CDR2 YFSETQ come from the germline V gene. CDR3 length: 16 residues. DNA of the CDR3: TGCGCCAGCAGCTTGGGTAGGGGGGCGGCTAATGAAAAACTGTTTTTT. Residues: CASSLGRGAANEKLFF.

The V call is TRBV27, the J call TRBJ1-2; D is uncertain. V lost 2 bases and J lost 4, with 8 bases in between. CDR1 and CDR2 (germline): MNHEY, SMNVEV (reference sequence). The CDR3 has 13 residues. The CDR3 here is CASSLNPGYGYTF. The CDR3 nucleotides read TGTGCCAGCAGTTTAAACCCGGGCTATGGCTACACCTTC.

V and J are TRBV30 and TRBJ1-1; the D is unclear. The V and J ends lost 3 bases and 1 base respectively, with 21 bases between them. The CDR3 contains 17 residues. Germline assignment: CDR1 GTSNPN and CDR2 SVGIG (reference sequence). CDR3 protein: CAWRWTGSKGSNTEAFF. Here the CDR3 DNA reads TGTGCCTGGAGATGGACCGGATCCAAGGGTTCGAACACTGAAGCTTTCTTT. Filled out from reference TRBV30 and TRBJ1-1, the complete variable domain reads SQTIHQWPATLVQPVGSPLSLECTVEGTSNPNLYWYRQAAGRGLQLLFYSVGIGQISSEVPQNLSASRPQDRQFILSSKKLLLSDSGFYLCAWRWTGSKGSNTEAFFGQGTRLTVV.

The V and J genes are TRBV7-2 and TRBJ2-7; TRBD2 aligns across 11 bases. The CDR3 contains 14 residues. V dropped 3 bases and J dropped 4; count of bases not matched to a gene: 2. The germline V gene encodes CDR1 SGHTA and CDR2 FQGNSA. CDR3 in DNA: TGTGCCAGCAGCTTTGGACTAGCGGGTTACGAGCAGTACTTC. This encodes CASSFGLAGYEQYF. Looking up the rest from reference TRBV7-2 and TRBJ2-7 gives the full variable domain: GAGVSQSPSNKVTEKGKDVELRCDPISGHTALYWYRQSLGQGLEFLIYFQGNSAPDKSGLPSDRFSAERTGGSVSTLTIQRTQQEDSAVYLCASSFGLAGYEQYFGPGTRLTVT.

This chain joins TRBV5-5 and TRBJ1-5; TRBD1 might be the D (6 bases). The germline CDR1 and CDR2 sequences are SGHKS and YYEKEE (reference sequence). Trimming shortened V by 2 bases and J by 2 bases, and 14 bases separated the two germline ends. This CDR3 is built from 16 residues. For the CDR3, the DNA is TGTGCCAGCAGCTTAACAGGGAGTGGGGGCAATCAGCCCCAGCATTTT. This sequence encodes CASSLTGSGGNQPQHF.